The sequence of this T cell receptor (beta chain) was determined in a study of vaccination and CD4 T cells after COVID-19. The treatment denotes: roughly 11-day PBMC culture with coronavirus spike peptide pools or control peptides (ViraFEST assay). This CDR3 is 14 amino acids long. J lost 4 bases, V lost 1 base, and 3 bases had no gene match. Germline loops: CDR1 GTSNPN, CDR2 SVGIG (reference sequence). About this clonotype itself: Its antigen is unidentified.

The Oncomine TCR Beta short-read assay was applied to DNA of cultured CD4+ T cells. TCRdb redid the calling of the PCR reads with MiXCR, one entry per CDR3 protein. The sample includes about 15,000 distinct CDR3 sequences, under 60% of them seen just once. Sequencing input: CD4+ T cells from blood, cultured in vitro. V gene TRBV30 combines with J gene TRBJ2-7; 11 nucleotides line up with TRBD1. This TCR derives from a human donor who had recovered from COVID-19. CDR3 sequence (DNA): TGTGCCTGGAGTGAAGGACAGGGGGCTTACGAGCAGTACTTC. Its protein is CAWSEGQGAYEQYF.